The source of this TCR beta chain is a study of long-term antiretroviral therapy in people with HIV. An immunoSEQ assay, version v3.0, was performed at survey level. This table comes from immunoSEQ multiplex PCR, and its TCRdb copy is limited to in-frame clones, with some not included. The top ten clones hold more than 7.5% of a sample with some 20,000 clones, over 75% of them seen once. Trimming cost V 1 base and J 1 base, with 8 bases left between them. Germline assignment: CDR1 SGHAT and CDR2 FQNNGV. This CDR3 is built from 14 residues. This chain uses TRBV11-2 with TRBJ2-7; either TRBD1 or TRBD2 may supply D (5 bases each). The sequencing used unsorted PBMCs, collected at the start of antiretroviral therapy, before treatment. The sequence derives from a woman between 40 and 50 years old with HIV. As DNA, the CDR3 is TGTGCCAGCAGCTTAGCGGGGCTATCCTACGAGCAGTACTTC. Translation gives CASSLAGLSYEQYF.